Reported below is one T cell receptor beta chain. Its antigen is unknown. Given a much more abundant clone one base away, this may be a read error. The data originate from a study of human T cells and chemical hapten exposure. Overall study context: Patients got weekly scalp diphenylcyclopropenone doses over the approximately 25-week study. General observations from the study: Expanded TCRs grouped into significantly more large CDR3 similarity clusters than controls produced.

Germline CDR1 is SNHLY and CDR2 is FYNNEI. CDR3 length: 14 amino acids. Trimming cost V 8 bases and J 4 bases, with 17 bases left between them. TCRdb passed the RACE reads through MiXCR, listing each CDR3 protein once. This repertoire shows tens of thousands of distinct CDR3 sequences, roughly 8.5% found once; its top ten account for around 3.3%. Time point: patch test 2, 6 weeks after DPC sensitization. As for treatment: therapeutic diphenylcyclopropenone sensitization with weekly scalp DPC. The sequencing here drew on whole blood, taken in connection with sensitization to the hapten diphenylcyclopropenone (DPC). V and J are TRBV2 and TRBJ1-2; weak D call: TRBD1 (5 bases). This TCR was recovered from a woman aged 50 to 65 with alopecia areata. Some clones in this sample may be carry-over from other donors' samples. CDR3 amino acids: CASLGAAVAYGYTF. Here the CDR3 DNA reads TGTGCCAGCTTAGGGGCCGCTGTGGCCTATGGCTACACCTTC.